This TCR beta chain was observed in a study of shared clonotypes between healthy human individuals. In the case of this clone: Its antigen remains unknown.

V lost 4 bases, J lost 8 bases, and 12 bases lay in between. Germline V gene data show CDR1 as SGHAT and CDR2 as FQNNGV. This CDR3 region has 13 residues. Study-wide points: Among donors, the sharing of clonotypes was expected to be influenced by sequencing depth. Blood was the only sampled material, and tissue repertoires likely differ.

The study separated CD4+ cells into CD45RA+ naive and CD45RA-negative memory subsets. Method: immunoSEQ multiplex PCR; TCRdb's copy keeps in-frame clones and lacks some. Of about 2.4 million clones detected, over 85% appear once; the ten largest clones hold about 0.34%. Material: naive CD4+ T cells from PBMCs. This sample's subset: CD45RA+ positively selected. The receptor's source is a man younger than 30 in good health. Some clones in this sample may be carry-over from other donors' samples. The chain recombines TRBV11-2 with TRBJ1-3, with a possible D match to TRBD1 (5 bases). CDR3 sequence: CASSSRQRYTIYF. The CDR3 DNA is TGTGCCAGCAGCTCTCGACAGCGATACACCATATATTTT. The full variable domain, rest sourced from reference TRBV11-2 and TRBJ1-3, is EAGVAQSPRYKIIEKRQSVAFWCNPISGHATLYWYQQILGQGPKLLIQFQNNGVVDDSQLPKDRFSAERLKGVDSTLKIQPAKLEDSAVYLCASSSRQRYTIYFGEGSWLTVV.